The TCR beta chain under discussion was sequenced for a study of cytomegalovirus exposure and HLA in healthy donors. PCR primers comprised 60 Vbeta and 13 Jbeta primers. Using immunoSEQ multiplex PCR, the repertoire was profiled, and TCRdb retains in-frame clones only, with some absent. The sample lists under 150,000 clones, approximately 78% occurring once. The junction had 4 bases not matched to a gene; V was cut back by 4 bases and J by 5 bases. Germline V CDR1 and CDR2: LGHNA, YNFKEQ. The CDR3 length is 14 residues. Study results and limitations: Associated with HLA alleles at 0.05 false discovery rate in a later analysis were fewer than 20,000 TCR beta sequences.

Of note for this clone: As yet, its antigen is unknown.

Material for sequencing was PBMCs. The chain uses TRBV4-2 and TRBJ2-3; 9 bases agree with TRBD2. The clonotype was recovered from a woman between 35 and 50 years old in good health and CMV-seropositive. The CDR3: CASSPRLAEDTQYF. Here the CDR3 DNA reads TGTGCCAGCAGCCCCCGACTAGCGGAAGATACGCAGTATTTT.